This T cell receptor beta chain was identified during a study of human T cells and chemical hapten exposure. As for time point: patch test 1, 2 weeks after DPC sensitization. Described treatment: therapeutic diphenylcyclopropenone sensitization with weekly scalp DPC. Patches went on only after blood had been drawn each time. The length of the CDR3 is 15 residues. Trimming pared 9 bases from V and 0 bases from J, leaving 15 bases between. Germline CDR1 reads MNHEY; CDR2 reads SVGEGT. Study conclusions and caveats: No alteration of TCRs above 1 in 1000 frequency was seen with DPC sensitization.

A single record per CDR3 protein comes from TCRdb applying MiXCR to the RACE reads. The sample carries about 340,000 distinct CDR3 sequences, 6% to 8.5% recorded once. A word on this clonotype: No antigen is known for it.

The TCR originated in a young woman with alopecia areata. Some clones in this sample may be carry-over from other donors' samples. V usage is TRBV6-2 or TRBV6-3 and J usage is TRBJ1-5; D remains ambiguous. The sequences come from whole blood, collected in connection with sensitization to the hapten diphenylcyclopropenone (DPC). CDR3 residues: CASHGPSYSNQPQHF. As DNA, the CDR3 is TGTGCCAGTCACGGACCGTCTTATAGCAATCAGCCCCAGCATTTT.